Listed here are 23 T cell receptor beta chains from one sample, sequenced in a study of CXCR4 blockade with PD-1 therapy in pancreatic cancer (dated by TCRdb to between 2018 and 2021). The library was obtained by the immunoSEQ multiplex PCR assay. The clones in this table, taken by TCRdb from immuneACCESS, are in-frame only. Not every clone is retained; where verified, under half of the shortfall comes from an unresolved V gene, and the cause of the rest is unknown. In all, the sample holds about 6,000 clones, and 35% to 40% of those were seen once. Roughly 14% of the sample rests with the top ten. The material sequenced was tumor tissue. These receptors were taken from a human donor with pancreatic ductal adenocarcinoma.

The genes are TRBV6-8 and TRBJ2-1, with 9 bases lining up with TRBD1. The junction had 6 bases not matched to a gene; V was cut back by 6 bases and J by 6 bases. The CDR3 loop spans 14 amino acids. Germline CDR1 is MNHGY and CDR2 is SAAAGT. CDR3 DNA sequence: TGTGCCAGCAGGCCGGGACAGGGTTTCAATGAGCAGTTCTTC. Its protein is CASRPGQGFNEQFF.

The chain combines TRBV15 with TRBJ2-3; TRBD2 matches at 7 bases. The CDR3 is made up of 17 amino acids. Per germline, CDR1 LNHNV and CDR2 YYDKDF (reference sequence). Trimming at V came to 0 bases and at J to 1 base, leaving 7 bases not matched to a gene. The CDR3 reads CATSREGAGEGTDTQYF. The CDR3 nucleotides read TGTGCCACCAGCAGAGAAGGGGCGGGAGAGGGCACAGATACGCAGTATTTT. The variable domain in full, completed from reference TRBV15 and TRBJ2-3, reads DAMVIQNPRYQVTQFGKPVTLSCSQTLNHNVMYWYQQKSSQAPKLLFHYYDKDFNNEADTPDNFQSRRPNTSFCFLDIRSPGLGDTAMYLCATSREGAGEGTDTQYFGPGTRLTVL.

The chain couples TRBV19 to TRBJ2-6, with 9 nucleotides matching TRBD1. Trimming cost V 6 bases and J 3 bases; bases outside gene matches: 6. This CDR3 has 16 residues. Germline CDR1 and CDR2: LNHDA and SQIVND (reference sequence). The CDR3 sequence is CASSWTGASGANVLTF. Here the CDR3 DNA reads TGTGCCAGTAGCTGGACAGGGGCGAGTGGGGCCAACGTCCTGACTTTC.

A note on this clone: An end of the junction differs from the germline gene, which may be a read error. The CDR3 DNA reads as TGTGCTAGCAGCTTAGGACAGGGGCTCACAGATACGCAGTATTTT. As protein: CASSLGQGLTDTQYF. The rearrangement links TRBV7-6 to TRBJ2-3, with 9 positions matching TRBD1. This CDR3 region has 15 residues. Per germline, CDR1 SGHVS and CDR2 FNYEAQ.

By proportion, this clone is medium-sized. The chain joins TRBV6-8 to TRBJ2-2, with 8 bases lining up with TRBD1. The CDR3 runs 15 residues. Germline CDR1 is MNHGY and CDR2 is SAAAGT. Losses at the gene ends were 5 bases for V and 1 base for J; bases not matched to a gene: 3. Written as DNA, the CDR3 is TGTGCCAGCAGTCCCGGGACAGGGAACACCGGGGAGCTGTTTTTT. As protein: CASSPGTGNTGELFF.

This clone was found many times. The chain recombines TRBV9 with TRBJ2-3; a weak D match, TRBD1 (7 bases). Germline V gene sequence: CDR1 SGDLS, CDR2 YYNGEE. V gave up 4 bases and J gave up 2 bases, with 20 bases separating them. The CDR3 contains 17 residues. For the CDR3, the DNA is TGTGCCAGCAGCCTCACCCCAGGGGGGCCCACCACAGATACGCAGTATTTT. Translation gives CASSLTPGGPTTDTQYF.

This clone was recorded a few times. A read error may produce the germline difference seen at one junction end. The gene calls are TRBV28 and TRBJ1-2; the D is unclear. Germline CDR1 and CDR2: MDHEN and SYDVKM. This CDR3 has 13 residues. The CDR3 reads CASTYPSLYTYTF. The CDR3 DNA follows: TGTGCCAGCACTTACCCGAGCCTCTATACCTACACCTTT.

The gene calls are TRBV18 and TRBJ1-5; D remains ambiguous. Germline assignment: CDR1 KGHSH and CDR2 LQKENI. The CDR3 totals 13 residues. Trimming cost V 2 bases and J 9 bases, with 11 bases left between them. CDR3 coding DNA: TGTGCCAGCTCACCAGGCTCATCTGGGCCCCAGCATTTT. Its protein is CASSPGSSGPQHF.

The CDR3 reads CASSLGQVNYGYTF. CDR3 nucleotides: TGTGCCAGCAGTTTAGGGCAGGTGAACTATGGCTACACCTTC. The chain employs TRBV28 and TRBJ1-2; D not certain. CDR1 is MDHEN and CDR2 is SYDVKM in the germline V gene. V was pared by 2 bases and J by 2 bases, with 9 bases between. The CDR3 consists of 14 residues.

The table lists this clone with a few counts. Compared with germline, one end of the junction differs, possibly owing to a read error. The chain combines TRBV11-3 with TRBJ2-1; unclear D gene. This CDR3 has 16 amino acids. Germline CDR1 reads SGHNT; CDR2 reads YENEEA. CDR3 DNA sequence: TGTGCTAGCAGCCGCCACTCCGATCCATCTTACAATGAGCAGTTCTTC. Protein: CASSRHSDPSYNEQFF.

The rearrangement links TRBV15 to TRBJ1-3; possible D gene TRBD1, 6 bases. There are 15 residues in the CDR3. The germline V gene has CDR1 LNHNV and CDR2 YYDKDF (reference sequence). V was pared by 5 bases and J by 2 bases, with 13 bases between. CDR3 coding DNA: TGTGCCACCAGCGGTCAGAGGGGGACTGGAAACACCATATATTTT. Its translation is CATSGQRGTGNTIYF.

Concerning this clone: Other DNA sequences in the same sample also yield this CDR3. CDR3 DNA: TGTGCCAGCTCACCGGATCAAGAGACCCAGTACTTC. This translates into CASSPDQETQYF. The rearrangement joins TRBV18 to TRBJ2-5, with D uncertain. Trimming took off 3 bases at V and 2 bases at J, with 4 bases between the two ends. This CDR3 is 12 amino acids long. Germline V gene sequence: CDR1 KGHSH, CDR2 LQKENI.

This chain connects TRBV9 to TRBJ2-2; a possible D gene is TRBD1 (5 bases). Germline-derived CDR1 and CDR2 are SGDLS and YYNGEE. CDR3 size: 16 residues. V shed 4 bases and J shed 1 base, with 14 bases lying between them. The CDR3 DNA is TGTGCCAGCAGCCGAAGTGGCGGACAGAACACCGGGGAGCTGTTTTTT. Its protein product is CASSRSGGQNTGELFF.

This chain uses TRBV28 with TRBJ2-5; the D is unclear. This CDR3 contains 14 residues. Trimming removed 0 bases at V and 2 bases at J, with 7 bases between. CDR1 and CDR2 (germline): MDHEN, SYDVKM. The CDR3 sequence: CASSLWRGQETQYF. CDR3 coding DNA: TGTGCCAGCAGTTTATGGCGCGGACAAGAGACCCAGTACTTC.

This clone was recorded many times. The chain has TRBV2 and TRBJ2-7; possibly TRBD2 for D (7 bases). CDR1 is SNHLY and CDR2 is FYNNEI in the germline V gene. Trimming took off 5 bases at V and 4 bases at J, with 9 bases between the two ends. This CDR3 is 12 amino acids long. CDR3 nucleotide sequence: TGTGCCAGCAGTAAGGGGGGGTACGAGCAGTACTTC. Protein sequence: CASSKGGYEQYF.

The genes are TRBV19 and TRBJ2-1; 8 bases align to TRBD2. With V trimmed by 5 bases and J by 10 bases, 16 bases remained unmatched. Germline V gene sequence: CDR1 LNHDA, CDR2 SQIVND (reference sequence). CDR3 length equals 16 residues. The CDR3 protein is CASSSGGLGSYREQFF. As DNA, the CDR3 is TGTGCCAGTAGTTCCGGGGGACTAGGGTCATATCGCGAGCAGTTCTTC. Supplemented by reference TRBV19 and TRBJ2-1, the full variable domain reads DGGITQSPKYLFRKEGQNVTLSCEQNLNHDAMYWYRQDPGQGLRLIYYSQIVNDFQKGDIAEGYSVSREKKESFPLTVTSAQKNPTAFYLCASSSGGLGSYREQFFGPGTRLTVL.

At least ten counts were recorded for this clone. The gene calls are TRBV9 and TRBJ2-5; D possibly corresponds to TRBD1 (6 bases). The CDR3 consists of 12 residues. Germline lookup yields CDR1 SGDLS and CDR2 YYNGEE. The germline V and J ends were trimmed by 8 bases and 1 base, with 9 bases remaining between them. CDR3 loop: CASGQIQETQYF. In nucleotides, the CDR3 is TGTGCCAGTGGACAGATCCAAGAGACCCAGTACTTC.

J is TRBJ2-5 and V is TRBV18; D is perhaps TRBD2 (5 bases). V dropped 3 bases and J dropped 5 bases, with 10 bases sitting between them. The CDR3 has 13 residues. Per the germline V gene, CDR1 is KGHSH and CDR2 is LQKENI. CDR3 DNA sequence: TGTGCCAGCTCACCCCCCTCGGGGGAGACCCAGTACTTC. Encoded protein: CASSPPSGETQYF.

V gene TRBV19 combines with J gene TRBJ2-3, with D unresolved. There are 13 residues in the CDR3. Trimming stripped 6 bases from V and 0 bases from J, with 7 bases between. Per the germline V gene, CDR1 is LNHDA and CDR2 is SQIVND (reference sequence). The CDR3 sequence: CASRYRSTDTQYF. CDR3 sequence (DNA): TGTGCCAGTAGGTACCGGAGCACAGATACGCAGTATTTT.

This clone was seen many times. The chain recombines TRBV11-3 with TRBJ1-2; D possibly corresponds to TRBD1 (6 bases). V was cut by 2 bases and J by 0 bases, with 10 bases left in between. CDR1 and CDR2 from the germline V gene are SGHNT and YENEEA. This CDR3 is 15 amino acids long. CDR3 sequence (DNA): TGTGCCAGCAGCTTAACGGGGGGGCCTAACTATGGCTACACCTTC. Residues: CASSLTGGPNYGYTF.

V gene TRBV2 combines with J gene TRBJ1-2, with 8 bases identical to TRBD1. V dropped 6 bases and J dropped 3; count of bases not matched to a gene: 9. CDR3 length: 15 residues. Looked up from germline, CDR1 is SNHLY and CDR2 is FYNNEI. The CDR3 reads CASSLQGARYYGYTF. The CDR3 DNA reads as TGTGCCAGCAGCCTCCAGGGGGCGCGTTACTATGGCTACACCTTC. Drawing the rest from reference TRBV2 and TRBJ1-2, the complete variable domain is EPEVTQTPSHQVTQMGQEVILRCVPISNHLYFYWYRQILGQKVEFLVSFYNNEISEKSEIFDDQFSVERPDGSNFTLKIRSTKLEDSAMYFCASSLQGARYYGYTFGSGTRLTVV.

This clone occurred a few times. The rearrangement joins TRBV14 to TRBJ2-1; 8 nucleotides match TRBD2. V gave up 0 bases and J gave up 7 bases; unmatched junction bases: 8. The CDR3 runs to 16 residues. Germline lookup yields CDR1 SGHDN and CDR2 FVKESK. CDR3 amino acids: CASSQDRGLAWNEQFF. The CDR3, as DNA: TGTGCCAGCAGCCAAGATAGAGGACTAGCTTGGAATGAGCAGTTCTTC.

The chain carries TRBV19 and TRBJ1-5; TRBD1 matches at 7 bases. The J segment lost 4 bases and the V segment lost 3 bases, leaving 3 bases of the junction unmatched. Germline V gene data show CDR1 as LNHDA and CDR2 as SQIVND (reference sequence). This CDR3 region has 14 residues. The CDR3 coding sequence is TGTGCCAGTAGTATGGGGACAGCAAATCAGCCCCAGCATTTT. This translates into CASSMGTANQPQHF.